Shown below are 17 T cell receptor beta chains from a single sample sequenced in a study of cytomegalovirus exposure and HLA in healthy donors. Use of 60 Vbeta and 13 Jbeta primers characterized the PCR. Sequenced by immunoSEQ multiplex PCR; TCRdb stores in-frame clones only, minus some. Its table lists approximately 38,000 clones. Sequencing was carried out using PBMCs. These receptors originate from a man aged 35 to 55 in good health and CMV-seropositive.

The CDR3 sequence: CASSLAGNTIYF. The DNA for the CDR3 is TGCGCCAGCAGCCTCGCTGGAAACACCATATATTTT. The chain couples TRBV4-1 to TRBJ1-3; D is unclear. The CDR3 is made up of 12 amino acids. V was trimmed by 4 bases and J by 2 bases, leaving 3 bases between them. Germline V gene sequence: CDR1 MGHRA, CDR2 YSYEKL.

J is TRBJ2-1 and V is TRBV4-1; TRBD1 might be the D (5 bases). Germline CDR1 is MGHRA and CDR2 is YSYEKL. The CDR3 is 19 residues long. With 0 bases removed from V and 3 bases from J, the gap between germline ends came to 21 bases. As DNA, the CDR3 is TGCGCCAGCAGCCAAGAGCCCTTACTCGACAGCCAAAACTACAATGAGCAGTTCTTC. Translation gives CASSQEPLLDSQNYNEQFF.

The V gene is TRBV7-9, the J gene TRBJ2-5; 12 bases match TRBD2. Looked up from germline, CDR1 is SEHNR and CDR2 is FQNEAQ (reference sequence). V lost 5 bases and J lost 1; bases outside the gene matches: 5. The CDR3 is 16 amino acids. The CDR3 reads CASSPWTSGAQETQYF. CDR3 bases: TGTGCCAGCAGCCCCTGGACTAGCGGGGCCCAAGAGACCCAGTACTTC. The entire variable domain, with the rest obtained from reference TRBV7-9 and TRBJ2-5, is as follows: DTGVSQNPRHKITKRGQNVTFRCDPISEHNRLYWYRQTLGQGPEFLTYFQNEAQLEKSRLLSDRFSAERPKGSFSTLEIQRTEQGDSAMYLCASSPWTSGAQETQYFGPGTRLLVL.

The J gene is TRBJ2-2, the V gene TRBV7-8; 11 bases are a match to TRBD2. The germline V gene has CDR1 SGHVS and CDR2 FQNEAQ. The CDR3 covers 17 residues. J lost 4 bases, V lost 5 bases, and 9 bases had no gene match. This CDR3 is CASSLTSGSWGTGELFF. The CDR3 DNA is TGTGCCAGCAGCCTCACTAGCGGGAGCTGGGGCACCGGGGAGCTGTTTTTT.

The V and J genes are TRBV6-1 and TRBJ2-1; tentative D call: TRBD2 (5 bases). Per germline, CDR1 MNHNS and CDR2 SASEGT. The CDR3 has 14 residues. The germline V and J ends were trimmed by 6 bases and 6 bases, with 15 bases remaining between them. The CDR3 spells CASRPGHGGNEQFF. The CDR3 bases are TGTGCCAGCAGACCAGGCCACGGAGGCAATGAGCAGTTCTTC.

Here the CDR3 DNA reads TGTGCCAGCAGCGTCAGGGACTCCCGCTACGAGCAGTACTTC. Protein: CASSVRDSRYEQYF. This chain connects TRBV5-6 to TRBJ2-7, with D perhaps TRBD2 (6 bases). Germline loops: CDR1 SGHDT, CDR2 YYEEEE. The length of the CDR3 is 14 residues. Trimming removed 4 bases at V and 3 bases at J, with 14 bases between. The full variable domain, its missing parts supplied by reference TRBV5-6 and TRBJ2-7, is DAGVTQSPTHLIKTRGQQVTLRCSPKSGHDTVSWYQQALGQGPQFIFQYYEEEERQRGNFPDRFSGHQFPNYSSELNVNALLLGDSALYLCASSVRDSRYEQYFGPGTRLTVT.

The CDR3 bases are TGCAGCGTGGAGGACGGGGGAAACACCATATATTTT. It is translated as CSVEDGGNTIYF. The chain combines TRBV29-1 with TRBJ1-3; D not certain. The CDR3 contains 12 residues. Trimming took off 6 bases at V and 4 bases at J, with 10 bases between the two ends. The germline V gene encodes CDR1 SQVTM and CDR2 ANQGSEA.

V usage is TRBV19 and J usage is TRBJ1-2, with D tentatively TRBD1 (6 bases). CDR1 and CDR2 (germline): LNHDA, SQIVND (reference sequence). There are 14 residues in the CDR3. Deletions cut 5 bases from V and 6 bases from J, with 16 bases between. CDR3: CASSPGGAPDGYTF. In DNA, the CDR3 is TGTGCCAGTAGTCCTGGGGGGGCACCGGATGGCTACACCTTC. Full variable domain (missing parts from reference TRBV19 and TRBJ1-2): DGGITQSPKYLFRKEGQNVTLSCEQNLNHDAMYWYRQDPGQGLRLIYYSQIVNDFQKGDIAEGYSVSREKKESFPLTVTSAQKNPTAFYLCASSPGGAPDGYTFGSGTRLTVV.

The rearrangement joins TRBV5-5 to TRBJ2-1; maybe TRBD2 (6 bases). CDR1 SGHKS and CDR2 YYEKEE come from the germline V gene (reference sequence). The CDR3 extends over 13 amino acids. V was trimmed by 0 bases and J by 8 bases, leaving 9 bases between them. The CDR3 DNA sequence: TGTGCCAGCAGCTTGGTAGGGGAGGATGAGCAGTTCTTC. It specifies CASSLVGEDEQFF.

The rearrangement joins TRBV25-1 to TRBJ2-1, with a possible D match to TRBD1 (6 bases). CDR3 length equals 14 residues. CDR1 MGHDK and CDR2 SYGVNS come from the germline V gene. V was pared by 2 bases and J by 6 bases, with 11 bases between. As DNA, the CDR3 is TGTGCCAGCAGTGAACAGGGGCCGTTCAATGAGCAGTTCTTC. Translation: CASSEQGPFNEQFF.

As regards this clone: The sample contains more than one DNA sequence encoding this CDR3. V usage is TRBV19 and J usage is TRBJ1-1; tentatively, D is TRBD1 (5 bases). Germline lookup yields CDR1 LNHDA and CDR2 SQIVND (reference sequence). Deletions cut 7 bases from V and 14 bases from J, with 23 bases between. The CDR3 contains 13 residues. This CDR3 is CASTSSWRPGAFF. CDR3 nucleotide sequence: TGTGCCAGTACCTCTAGTTGGAGACCTGGGGCCTTCTTT.

The chain couples TRBV11-3 to TRBJ2-7; D uncertain. Germline loops: CDR1 SGHNT, CDR2 YENEEA. This CDR3 contains 11 residues. V lost 0 bases, J lost 7 bases, and 4 bases lay in between. CDR3: CASSLETEQYF. DNA for the CDR3: TGTGCCAGCAGCTTAGAGACAGAGCAGTACTTC.

The chain couples TRBV7-3 to TRBJ2-3, with a possible D match to TRBD2 (6 bases). Trimming left V 5 bases short and J 0 bases short, with 9 bases between. The CDR3 is 14 residues long. Germline loops: CDR1 SGHTA, CDR2 FQGTGA. CDR3 protein: CASSVRESTDTQYF. The CDR3 DNA sequence: TGTGCCAGCAGCGTCCGGGAGAGCACAGATACGCAGTATTTT.

The chain couples TRBV7-9 to TRBJ2-1, with TRBD1 as a possible D gene (5 bases). This CDR3 is built from 14 residues. CDR1 is SEHNR, CDR2 FQNEAQ, per germline (reference sequence). Trimming shortened V by 6 bases and J by 2 bases, and 11 bases separated the two germline ends. CDR3 residues: CASSYDRPYNEQFF. For the CDR3, the DNA is TGTGCCAGCAGTTACGACAGACCCTACAATGAGCAGTTCTTC. The complete variable domain, with remaining parts taken from reference TRBV7-9 and TRBJ2-1, reads DTGVSQNPRHKITKRGQNVTFRCDPISEHNRLYWYRQTLGQGPEFLTYFQNEAQLEKSRLLSDRFSAERPKGSFSTLEIQRTEQGDSAMYLCASSYDRPYNEQFFGPGTRLTVL.

The rearrangement uses TRBV4-3 and TRBJ2-7, with 7 bases fitting TRBD1. The V segment lost 3 bases and the J segment 5 bases; nucleotides outside the gene matches: 10. The CDR3 has 15 amino acids. The V gene's germline CDR1 is LGHNA and CDR2 YSLEER. CDR3 in amino acids: CASSQNTGVGNEQYF. CDR3 nucleotides: TGCGCCAGCAGCCAGAATACAGGGGTCGGCAACGAGCAGTACTTC.

V usage is TRBV29-1 and J usage is TRBJ1-2, with 7 bases aligning to TRBD1. This CDR3 has 13 amino acids. V dropped 5 bases and J dropped 8; count of bases not matched to a gene: 11. Germline V lookup: CDR1 SQVTM, CDR2 ANQGSEA. The CDR3: CSVYTGEMGGYTF. The CDR3 DNA follows: TGCAGCGTTTATACAGGGGAAATGGGGGGCTACACCTTC. The full variable domain, its missing parts supplied by reference TRBV29-1 and TRBJ1-2, is SAVISQKPSRDICQRGTSLTIQCQVDSQVTMMFWYRQQPGQSLTLIATANQGSEATYESGFVIDKFPISRPNLTFSTLTVSNMSPEDSSIYLCSVYTGEMGGYTFGSGTRLTVV.

This chain joins TRBV27 and TRBJ2-7, with 9 bases lining up with TRBD1. Germline CDR1 reads MNHEY; CDR2 reads SMNVEV (reference sequence). The CDR3 runs 13 residues. Trimming at V came to 9 bases and at J to 2 bases, leaving 5 bases not matched to a gene. This chain's CDR3 is CASAGTGTYEQYF. The CDR3 nucleotides are TGTGCCAGTGCCGGGACAGGGACCTACGAGCAGTACTTC.